This T cell receptor beta chain was profiled in a study of human T cells and chemical hapten exposure listed by TCRdb under 2021. The study in broad terms: For sensitization, 2% DPC in acetone was applied to a 2 cm by 2 cm area of upper inner arm skin. Patients additionally received weekly therapeutic DPC doses to the scalp throughout the roughly 25-week study period. Most of the patients in the cohort were female, and the cohort covered alopecia areata with under or over 50% scalp involvement, alopecia totalis and alopecia universalis. Peripheral blood TCR repertoire changes were tracked in vivo in alopecia patients during primary and secondary sensitization to the hapten diphenylcyclopropenone (DPC). Patch testing on the upper back used Finn chambers containing 0.01% DPC, with scoring done after 6 days according to International Contact Dermatitis Research Group standards. Libraries were combined into a pool for sequencing, and differences in TCR yield between samples came mainly from small differences in library volumes within the pool. Twenty-nine alopecia patients provided blood for TCR sequencing at one to four time points (pre-sensitization, 2, 6 and 24 weeks). Blood samples were taken from patients before sensitization (week 0) and then at 2, 6 and about 24 weeks after DPC sensitization.

In its sample, this clonotype was seen a few times. Its antigen remains unidentified. Per-base quality was not reported, and no clone a single base away is much larger than it. The sample's time point label is to be understood as: patch test 1, 2 weeks after DPC sensitization. Reading the label with the study, this specimen's treatment or condition is: therapeutic diphenylcyclopropenone sensitization with weekly scalp DPC. At every patch-test visit, the blood draw took place before the patch test was put on. To be eligible, patients had to be aged 18 to 70, diagnosed with alopecia and judged suitable for DPC therapy, while pregnant patients were excluded. Unfractionated whole blood was collected in Tempus Blood RNA tubes, and total RNA was extracted from that blood. Its CDR3 holds 15 amino acids, cysteine through phenylalanine. The CDR3 DNA has 45 bases and is translated from base 1. CDR1 and CDR2 are read off the germline V gene as KGHSH and LQKENI. V loses 3 bases, J loses 4 bases, and the germline ends lie 12 bases apart.

Receptors were amplified or captured by RACE. The instrument was a NextSeq 500. During library preparation, unique molecular identifiers were attached to individual cDNA molecules so that TCRs could be counted in a quantitative, reproducible way. Each blood RNA sample was used to sequence both TCR alpha and TCR beta chains. In the source study's methods: A median of roughly 98,000 TCRs per sample was observed, with a range of about 20,000 to 750,000. The Decombinator software suite was used to annotate V, J and CDR3 in the TCR reads. For PS versus PT1 abundance plots, all samples were subsampled to the same number of TCRs (28,000). TCRs were defined as expanded if absent before sensitization and observed at least eight times at the 2-week time point. The public sequencing data were trimmed at Q25 with fastp and processed into clonotypes with MiXCR by TCRdb, which kept only in-frame beta chains. Rows merge per CDR3 protein into single entries with the most common DNA and genes. These V and J calls originate from TCRdb's pipeline instead of the authors' own analysis. Across this sample there are 75,000 to 95,000 distinct CDR3 sequences, with 10% to 15% seen only once. Together, the top ten hold 3.5% of the sample.

What the research found in general, with its limitations: A positive correlation was found between the number of PT1 expanded TCRs and patch test score, with significance reached at thresholds 8, 16 and 32 but not 4. Alopecia, a presumed autoimmune disease, was present in all patients, so the immune response of the patients might differ from that of healthy individuals. Significantly more large CDR3 similarity clusters were formed by expanded TCRs than by pre-sensitization or healthy control sets, consistent with antigen-driven responses. DPC sensitization did not change how many TCRs were above 1 in 1000 frequency, and no evidence was found of alterations in global repertoire structure. Repeated subsampling changed both the strength of the expansion versus patch-test correlation and the threshold at which the correlation became significant.

The sequence came from a woman aged 55 to 70 with alopecia areata. Some clones in this sample may be carry-over from other donors' samples. The chain links TRBV18 with TRBJ1-4; the D segment could be TRBD1, given 5 matching bases. The sample in question was whole blood, obtained in connection with sensitization to the hapten diphenylcyclopropenone (DPC). The CDR3 protein sequence reads: CASSPRVALNEKLFF. The DNA sequence is given as TGTGCCAGCTCACCCAGGGTAGCCCTTAATGAAAAACTGTTTTTT. The entire variable domain, with the stretches around the CDR3 drawn from the reference TRBV18 and TRBJ1-4 proteins, is NAGVMQNPRHLVRRRGQEARLRCSPMKGHSHVYWYRQLPEEGLKFMVYLQKENIIDESGMPKERFSAEFPKEGPSILRIQQVVRGDSAAYFCASSPRVALNEKLFFGSGTQLSVL.